This T cell receptor (beta chain) was captured by sequencing in a study of OX40 agonist ivuxolimab in advanced cancers. The data were produced by immunoSEQ multiplex PCR, yet TCRdb's version contains in-frame clones alone and is incomplete. The table lists some 57,000 clones, over 80% of them singletons. This CDR3 comprises 17 residues. V gave up 5 bases and J gave up 0 bases, with 18 bases separating them. Germline loops: CDR1 MDHEN, CDR2 SYDVKM. Here the sequenced sample was CD4+ or CD8+ T cells sorted from blood, taken in a trial of the OX40 agonist ivuxolimab. The chain links TRBV28 to TRBJ2-3; D gene unclear. The sequence derives from an adult with an advanced solid tumor such as melanoma, head and neck, liver or kidney cancer. CDR3 nucleotides: TGTGCCAGCAGTGGGTTACGGCAGCCAGTTAGCACAGATACGCAGTATTTT. Translation gives CASSGLRQPVSTDTQYF.